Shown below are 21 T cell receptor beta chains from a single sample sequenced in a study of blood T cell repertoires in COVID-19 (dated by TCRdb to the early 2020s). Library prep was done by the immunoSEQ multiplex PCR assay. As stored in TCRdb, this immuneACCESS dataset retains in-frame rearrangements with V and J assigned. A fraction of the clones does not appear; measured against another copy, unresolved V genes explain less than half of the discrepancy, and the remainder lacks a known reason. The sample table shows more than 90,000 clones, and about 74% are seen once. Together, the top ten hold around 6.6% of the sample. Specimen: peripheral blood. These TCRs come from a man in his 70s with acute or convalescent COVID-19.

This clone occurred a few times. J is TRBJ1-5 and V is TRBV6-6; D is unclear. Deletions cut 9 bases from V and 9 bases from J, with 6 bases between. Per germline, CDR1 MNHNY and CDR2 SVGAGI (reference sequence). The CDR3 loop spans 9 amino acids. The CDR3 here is CASRPPQHF. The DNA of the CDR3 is TGTGCCAGTCGTCCGCCCCAGCATTTT.

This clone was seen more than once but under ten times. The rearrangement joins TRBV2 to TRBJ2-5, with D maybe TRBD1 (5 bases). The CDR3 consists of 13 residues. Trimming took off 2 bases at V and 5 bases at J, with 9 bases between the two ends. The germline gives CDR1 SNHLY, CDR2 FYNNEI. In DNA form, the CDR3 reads TGTGCCAGCAGTGAAAGCAGGGCTGAGACCCAGTACTTC. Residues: CASSESRAETQYF.

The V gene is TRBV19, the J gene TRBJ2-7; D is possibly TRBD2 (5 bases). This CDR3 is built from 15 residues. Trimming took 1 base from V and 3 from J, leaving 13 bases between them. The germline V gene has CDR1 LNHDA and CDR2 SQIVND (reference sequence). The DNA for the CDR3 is TGTGCCAGTAGTATAGTATCGGCCGGGAACTACGAGCAGTACTTC. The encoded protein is CASSIVSAGNYEQYF.

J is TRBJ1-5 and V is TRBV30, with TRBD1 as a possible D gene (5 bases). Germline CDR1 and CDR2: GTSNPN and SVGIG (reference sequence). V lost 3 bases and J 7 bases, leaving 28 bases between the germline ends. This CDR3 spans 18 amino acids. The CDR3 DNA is TGTGCCTGGAGAGACCGTCCCCCTCTGGGAGGGGCGGGACAGCCCCAGCATTTT. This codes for CAWRDRPPLGGAGQPQHF. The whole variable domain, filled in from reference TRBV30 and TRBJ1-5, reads SQTIHQWPATLVQPVGSPLSLECTVEGTSNPNLYWYRQAAGRGLQLLFYSVGIGQISSEVPQNLSASRPQDRQFILSSKKLLLSDSGFYLCAWRDRPPLGGAGQPQHFGDGTRLSIL.

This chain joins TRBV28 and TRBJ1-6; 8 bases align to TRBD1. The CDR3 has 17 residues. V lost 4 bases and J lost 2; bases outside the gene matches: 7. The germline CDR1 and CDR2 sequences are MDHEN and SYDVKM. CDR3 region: CASSSVDRAAYNSPLHF. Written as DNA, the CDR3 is TGTGCCAGCAGTTCGGTGGACAGGGCCGCCTATAATTCACCCCTCCACTTT.

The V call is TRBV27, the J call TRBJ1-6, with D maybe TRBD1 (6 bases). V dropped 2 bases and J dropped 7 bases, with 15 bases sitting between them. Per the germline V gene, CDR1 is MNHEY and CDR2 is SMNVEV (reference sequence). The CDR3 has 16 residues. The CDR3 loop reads CASSLEGDGSNSPLHF. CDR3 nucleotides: TGTGCCAGCAGTTTAGAGGGGGACGGATCGAATTCACCCCTCCACTTT.

CDR3 coding DNA: TGTGCCAGCAGCCCAGGGACTTATAATTCACCCCTCCACTTT. This gives the protein CASSPGTYNSPLHF. The genes are TRBV9 and TRBJ1-6; tentative D call: TRBD1 (5 bases). Trimming pared 4 bases from V and 4 bases from J, leaving 9 bases between. The germline CDR1 and CDR2 sequences are SGDLS and YYNGEE. The CDR3 is made up of 14 amino acids.

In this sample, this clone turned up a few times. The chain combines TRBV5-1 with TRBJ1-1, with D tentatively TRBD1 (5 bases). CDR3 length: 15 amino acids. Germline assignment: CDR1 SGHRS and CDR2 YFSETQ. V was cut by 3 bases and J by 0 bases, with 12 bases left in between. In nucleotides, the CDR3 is TGCGCCAGCAGCTCGATGGACACCGTGAACACTGAAGCTTTCTTT. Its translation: CASSSMDTVNTEAFF.

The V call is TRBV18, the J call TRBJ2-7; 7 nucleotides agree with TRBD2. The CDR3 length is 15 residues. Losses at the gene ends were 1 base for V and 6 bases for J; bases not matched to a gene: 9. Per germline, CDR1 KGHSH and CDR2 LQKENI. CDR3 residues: CASSPRGRADFEQYF. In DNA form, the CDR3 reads TGTGCCAGCTCACCACGCGGGAGAGCAGATTTCGAGCAGTACTTC.

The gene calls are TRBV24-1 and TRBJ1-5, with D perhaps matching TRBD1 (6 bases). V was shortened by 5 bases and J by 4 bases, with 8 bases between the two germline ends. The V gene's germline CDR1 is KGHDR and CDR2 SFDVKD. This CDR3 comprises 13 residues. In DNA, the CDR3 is TGTGCCACCAGTGTACAGGGTAATCAGCCCCAGCATTTT. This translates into CATSVQGNQPQHF.

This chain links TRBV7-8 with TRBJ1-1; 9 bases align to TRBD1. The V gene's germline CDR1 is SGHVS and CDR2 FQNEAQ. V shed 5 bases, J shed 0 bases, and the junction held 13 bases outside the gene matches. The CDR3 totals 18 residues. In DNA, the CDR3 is TGTGCCAGCAGCCTACAATCTGGGACAGGGAGCCTGAACACTGAAGCTTTCTTT. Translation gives CASSLQSGTGSLNTEAFF.

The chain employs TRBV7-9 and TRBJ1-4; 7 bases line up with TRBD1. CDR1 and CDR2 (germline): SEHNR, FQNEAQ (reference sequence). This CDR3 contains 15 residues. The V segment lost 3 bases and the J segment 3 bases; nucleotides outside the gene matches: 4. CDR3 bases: TGTGCCAGCAGCTTCCCGGGACAGTCTAATGAAAAACTGTTTTTT. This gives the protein CASSFPGQSNEKLFF.

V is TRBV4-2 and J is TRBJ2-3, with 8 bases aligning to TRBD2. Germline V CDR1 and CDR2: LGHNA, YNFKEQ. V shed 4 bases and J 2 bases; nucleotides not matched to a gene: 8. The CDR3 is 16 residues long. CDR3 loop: CASSPRTGGVTDTQYF. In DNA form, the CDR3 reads TGTGCCAGCAGCCCACGTACCGGGGGGGTCACAGATACGCAGTATTTT.

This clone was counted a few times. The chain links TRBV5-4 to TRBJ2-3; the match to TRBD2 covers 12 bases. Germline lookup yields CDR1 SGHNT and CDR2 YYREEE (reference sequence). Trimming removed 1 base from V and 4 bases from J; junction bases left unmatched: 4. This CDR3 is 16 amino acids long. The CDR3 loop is CASSLRTSGTADTQYF. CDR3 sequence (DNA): TGTGCCAGCAGCTTGAGGACTAGCGGGACGGCAGATACGCAGTATTTT.

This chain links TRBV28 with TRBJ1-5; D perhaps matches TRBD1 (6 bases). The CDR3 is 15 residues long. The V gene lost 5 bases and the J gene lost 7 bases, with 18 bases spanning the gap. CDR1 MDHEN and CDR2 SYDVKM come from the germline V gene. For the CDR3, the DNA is TGTGCCAGCAGTCAAGAACAGGGAGCAAGGCAGCCCCAGCATTTT. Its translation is CASSQEQGARQPQHF.

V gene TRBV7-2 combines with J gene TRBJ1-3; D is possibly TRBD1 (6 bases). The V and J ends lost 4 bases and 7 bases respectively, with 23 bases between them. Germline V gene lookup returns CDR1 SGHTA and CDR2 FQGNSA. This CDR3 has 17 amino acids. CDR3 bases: TGTGCCAGCAGCTACCCCCTCAGGGGCCGGGTTAGGAACACCATATATTTT. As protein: CASSYPLRGRVRNTIYF.

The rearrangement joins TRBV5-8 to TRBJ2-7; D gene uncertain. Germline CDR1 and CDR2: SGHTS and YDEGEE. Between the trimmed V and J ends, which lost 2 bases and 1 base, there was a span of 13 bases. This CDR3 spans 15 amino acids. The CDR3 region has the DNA TGTGCCAGCAGCTTTGACTCCCGTGGGTCCTACGAGCAGTACTTC. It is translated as CASSFDSRGSYEQYF.

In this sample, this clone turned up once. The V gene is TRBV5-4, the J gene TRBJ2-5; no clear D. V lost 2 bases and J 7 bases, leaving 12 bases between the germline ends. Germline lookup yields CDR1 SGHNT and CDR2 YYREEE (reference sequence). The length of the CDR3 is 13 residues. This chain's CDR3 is CASSFDRTGTQYF. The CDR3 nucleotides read TGTGCCAGCAGCTTTGACCGCACGGGGACCCAGTACTTC.

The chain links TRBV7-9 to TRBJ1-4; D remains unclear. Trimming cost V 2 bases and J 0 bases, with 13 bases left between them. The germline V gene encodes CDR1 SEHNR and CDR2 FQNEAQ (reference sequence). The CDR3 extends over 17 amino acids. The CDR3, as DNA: TGTGCCAGCAGCTTACGATCAGGCTATACAACTAATGAAAAACTGTTTTTT. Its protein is CASSLRSGYTTNEKLFF. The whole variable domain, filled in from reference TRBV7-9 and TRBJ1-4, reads DTGVSQNPRHKITKRGQNVTFRCDPISEHNRLYWYRQTLGQGPEFLTYFQNEAQLEKSRLLSDRFSAERPKGSFSTLEIQRTEQGDSAMYLCASSLRSGYTTNEKLFFGSGTQLSVL.

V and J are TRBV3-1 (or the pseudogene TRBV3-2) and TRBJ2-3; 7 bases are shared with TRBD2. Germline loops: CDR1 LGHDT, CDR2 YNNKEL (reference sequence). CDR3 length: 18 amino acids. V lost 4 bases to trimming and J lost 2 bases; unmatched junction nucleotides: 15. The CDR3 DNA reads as TGTGCCAGCAGCCGCCCCACCGAGGAAGCGGGGACCACAGATACGCAGTATTTT. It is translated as CASSRPTEEAGTTDTQYF.

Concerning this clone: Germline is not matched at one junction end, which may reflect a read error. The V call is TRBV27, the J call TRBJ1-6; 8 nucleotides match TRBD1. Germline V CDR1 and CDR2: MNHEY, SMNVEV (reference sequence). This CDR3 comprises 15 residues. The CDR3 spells CASSPLTGENSLLHF. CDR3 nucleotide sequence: TGTGCCAGCAGTCCCCTGACAGGGGAGAATTCACTCCTCCACTTT.